The clone carrying this T cell receptor (beta chain) was seen only once. The assay was immunoSEQ multiplex PCR, and TCRdb's table has in-frame clones only and misses some. The sample has 100,000 to 150,000 clones, around 87% seen once. The entry originates in a study of control samples from healthy donors and cancer patients. Input material: blood. The sequence derives from a man aged 60 to 75 in good health.

CDR3 region: CASSLARQGAGNTIYF. As DNA, the CDR3 is TGTGCCAGCAGCTTAGCTCGACAGGGGGCTGGAAACACCATATATTTT. The V call is TRBV7-2, the J call TRBJ1-3; 9 bases align to TRBD1. The CDR3 runs to 16 residues. CDR1 and CDR2 (germline): SGHTA, FQGNSA. After removal of 0 bases from V and 2 bases from J, the junction contained 2 bases not matched to a gene.